Shown below are 4 T cell receptor beta chains from a single sample sequenced in a study of graft-versus-host responses after intestinal transplantation. The protocol was immunoSEQ multiplex PCR, while the TCRdb copy is restricted to in-frame clones and leaves out a portion. The sample has about 6,900 clones, 20% to 25% seen once. The sequences come from alloreactive CD4+ T cells from a mixed lymphocyte reaction culture, collected before transplantation. The subset here: CFSE-low proliferating T cells sorted from roughly six-day pre-transplant mixed lymphocyte reaction (GvH or HvG direction). Receptors were obtained from a human patient who was an organ donor for intestinal transplantation.

V is TRBV19 and J is TRBJ2-5; a possible D gene is TRBD1 (6 bases). V was pared by 5 bases and J by 2 bases, with 9 bases between. CDR3 size: 13 residues. From germline, CDR1 is LNHDA and CDR2 SQIVND (reference sequence). The CDR3 coding sequence is TGTGCCAGTAGTGCACAGGGTCAAGAGACCCAGTACTTC. It yields the protein CASSAQGQETQYF.

With respect to this clone: The CDR3 carries no conserved terminal phenylalanine or tryptophan, so it likely arises from a read error. The V and J genes are TRBV6-4 and TRBJ2-7, with D unclear. This CDR3 has 9 residues. Germline V gene data show CDR1 as MRHNA and CDR2 as SNTAGT. The ends were cut back, 4 bases at V and 7 bases at J, with 2 bases in the middle. The CDR3 protein is CASSGEQYS. CDR3 DNA: TGTGCCAGCAGTGGGGAGCAGTACTCC.

The chain couples TRBV27 to TRBJ2-2; D unresolved. Per the germline V gene, CDR1 is MNHEY and CDR2 is SMNVEV (reference sequence). Trimming took off 6 bases at V and 6 bases at J, with 11 bases between the two ends. The CDR3 is made up of 13 amino acids. The CDR3 nucleotides are TGTGCCAGCAGCCCTAGATTCTCCGGGGAGCTGTTTTTT. It codes for CASSPRFSGELFF.

V and J are TRBV4-2 and TRBJ1-5; TRBD1 matches at 8 bases. CDR3 size: 16 residues. V lost 3 bases, J lost 2 bases, and 6 bases stayed unmatched. The germline V gene has CDR1 LGHNA and CDR2 YNFKEQ. CDR3 region: CASSQAPGQGNQPQHF. CDR3 sequence (DNA): TGTGCCAGCAGCCAGGCCCCGGGACAGGGCAATCAGCCCCAGCATTTT.